What follows are 26 T cell receptor beta chains derived from one specimen sequenced in a study of shared clonotypes between healthy human individuals. Method: immunoSEQ multiplex PCR; TCRdb's copy keeps in-frame clones and lacks some. The sample consists of just over 2,000,000 clones, 95% of them appearing once. Specimen: naive CD4+ T cells sorted from blood. The subset: CD45RA+ positively selected. These receptors came from a man younger than 35 in good health.

V gene TRBV10-3 combines with J gene TRBJ1-1, with 7 positions matching TRBD1. CDR1 ENHRY and CDR2 SYGVKD come from the germline V gene. V was clipped by 3 bases and J by 6 bases; unmatched bases: 10. The CDR3 runs to 15 residues. CDR3 amino acids: CAISDQRTGMAEAFF. The CDR3 region has the DNA TGTGCCATCAGTGACCAAAGGACAGGTATGGCTGAAGCTTTCTTT.

This CDR3 is CASSRLTPNGDQPQHF. DNA for the CDR3: TGTGCCAGCAGCCGACTGACGCCAAACGGGGATCAGCCCCAGCATTTT. The V gene is TRBV27, the J gene TRBJ1-5, with D unresolved. CDR3 length: 16 amino acids. The germline V and J ends were trimmed by 6 bases and 5 bases, with 20 bases remaining between them. Per germline, CDR1 MNHEY and CDR2 SMNVEV (reference sequence).

Notes on this clone: The sample contains more than one DNA sequence encoding this CDR3. The chain joins TRBV30 to TRBJ1-4; TRBD1 aligns across 7 bases. Germline CDR1 reads GTSNPN; CDR2 reads SVGIG (reference sequence). The CDR3 totals 12 residues. The V segment lost 3 bases and the J segment 8 bases; nucleotides outside the gene matches: 3. DNA of the CDR3: TGTGCCTGGAGCCAGGGGGGCGAAAAACTGTTTTTT. Translation gives CAWSQGGEKLFF.

This rearrangement joins TRBV30 to TRBJ1-6; TRBD1 agrees at 8 bases. The V and J ends lost 3 bases and 4 bases, in that order; junction bases with no gene match: 5. The CDR3 has 15 amino acids. Per the germline V gene, CDR1 is GTSNPN and CDR2 is SVGIG (reference sequence). Here the CDR3 DNA reads TGTGCCTGGAGCGCAAGACAGGGGTATAATTCACCCCTCCACTTT. It translates to CAWSARQGYNSPLHF.

The chain combines TRBV10-2 with TRBJ2-5, with 8 bases that match TRBD2. This CDR3 is 14 amino acids long. Germline trimming cut 2 bases from V and 5 bases from J; bases unmatched to any gene: 4. Germline loops: CDR1 WSHSY, CDR2 SAAADI. CDR3 amino acids: CASSEAGGRETQYF. The CDR3 coding sequence is TGCGCCAGCAGTGAGGCGGGGGGCCGGGAGACCCAGTACTTC.

This chain uses TRBV11-2 with TRBJ2-5; TRBD1 is a possible D gene (6 bases). Germline V CDR1 and CDR2: SGHAT, FQNNGV. The CDR3 length is 12 residues. The V and J ends lost 5 bases and 7 bases respectively, with 11 bases between them. The CDR3 region is CASSRDKGTQYF. CDR3 nucleotide sequence: TGTGCCAGCAGCCGGGACAAGGGGACCCAGTACTTC.

This rearrangement joins TRBV6-6 to TRBJ2-3; D is possibly TRBD1 (7 bases). Germline lookup yields CDR1 MNHNY and CDR2 SVGAGI (reference sequence). Trimming shortened V by 8 bases and J by 6 bases, and 18 bases separated the two germline ends. The CDR3 spans 14 residues. CDR3 in amino acids: CASGDQGGADTQYF. As DNA, the CDR3 is TGTGCCAGCGGGGACCAGGGGGGCGCGGATACGCAGTATTTT.

The chain couples TRBV10-3 to TRBJ1-1; 9 bases line up with TRBD1. Losses at the gene ends were 10 bases for V and 1 base for J; bases not matched to a gene: 4. This CDR3 contains 13 residues. The V gene's germline CDR1 is ENHRY and CDR2 SYGVKD. CDR3 in amino acids: CASGQGTNTEAFF. For the CDR3, the DNA is TGTGCCAGCGGACAGGGGACGAACACTGAAGCTTTCTTT.

Regarding this clone: Other DNA sequences in this sample translate to the same CDR3. The rearrangement joins TRBV19 to TRBJ2-7; TRBD1 might be the D (6 bases). Trimming removed 5 bases at V and 0 bases at J, with 11 bases between. Germline-derived CDR1 and CDR2 are LNHDA and SQIVND (reference sequence). The CDR3 length is 14 residues. The CDR3 nucleotides are TGTGCCAGTAGTCCCTTGACAGGCTCCTACGAGCAGTACTTC. Its protein is CASSPLTGSYEQYF.

V usage is TRBV7-2 and J usage is TRBJ2-7, with 9 positions matching TRBD1. CDR1 is SGHTA, CDR2 FQGNSA, per germline. The CDR3 is 17 amino acids. V lost 4 bases to trimming and J lost 0 bases; unmatched junction nucleotides: 10. Written as DNA, the CDR3 is TGTGCCAGCAGCTCCTACGCCGGGACAGGGAGCTCCTACGAGCAGTACTTC. Its protein product is CASSSYAGTGSSYEQYF.

With respect to this clone: The junction shows a germline mismatch at one end, possibly a read error. V is TRBV7-7 and J is TRBJ1-2; D not resolved. This CDR3 region has 15 residues. The germline V gene encodes CDR1 SSHAT and CDR2 FNYEAQ (reference sequence). This CDR3 reads CASSTTVRSNYGYTF. The CDR3 nucleotides read TGTGCTAGCAGCACCACGGTTCGGTCCAACTATGGCTACACCTTC.

The rearrangement uses TRBV4-1 and TRBJ1-3; D unresolved. Germline CDR1 reads MGHRA; CDR2 reads YSYEKL. V was cut by 1 base and J by 0 bases, with 16 bases left in between. This CDR3 has 18 residues. The CDR3 sequence is CASSQGLTRRNSGNTIYF. The CDR3 bases are TGCGCCAGCAGCCAAGGTTTGACGCGGCGTAACTCTGGAAACACCATATATTTT.

This clone appeared a single time. CDR3 DNA sequence: TGTGCCTGGAGTCACGGTGTCTTCATGTGGAACTATGGCTACACCTTC. Amino acid sequence: CAWSHGVFMWNYGYTF. The chain employs TRBV30 and TRBJ1-2; D uncertain. CDR1 GTSNPN and CDR2 SVGIG come from the germline V gene (reference sequence). The CDR3 length is 16 residues. V lost 2 bases and J lost 2, with 18 bases in between.

The rearrangement joins TRBV30 to TRBJ2-2; TRBD2 might be the D (6 bases). The CDR3 loop spans 12 amino acids. The V and J ends lost 5 bases and 6 bases respectively, with 10 bases between them. From germline, CDR1 is GTSNPN and CDR2 SVGIG (reference sequence). CDR3 residues: CAWGRGSGELFF. In DNA form, the CDR3 reads TGTGCCTGGGGTCGGGGGTCCGGGGAGCTGTTTTTT.

The V and J genes are TRBV7-6 and TRBJ1-1, with D possibly TRBD1 on 6 matching bases. The CDR3 loop spans 14 amino acids. Trimming removed 5 bases at V and 4 bases at J, with 14 bases between. Germline V lookup: CDR1 SGHVS, CDR2 FNYEAQ. The CDR3: CASSLQGIATEAFF. In DNA, the CDR3 is TGTGCCAGCAGCCTACAGGGTATAGCCACTGAAGCTTTCTTT.

CDR3 bases: TGTGCCAGCAGTTTCTCCCGGGACAGGGGGCGGTCACCCCTCCACTTT. Translated: CASSFSRDRGRSPLHF. This chain connects TRBV6-5 to TRBJ1-6; 12 bases line up with TRBD1. The CDR3 consists of 16 residues. V lost 4 bases, J lost 10 bases, and 8 bases stayed unmatched. Looked up from germline, CDR1 is MNHEY and CDR2 is SVGAGI.

This clone showed up just once. The chain carries TRBV5-6 and TRBJ2-7; D unclear. V was shortened by 2 bases and J by 5 bases, with 11 bases between the two germline ends. This CDR3 has 13 amino acids. From germline, CDR1 is SGHDT and CDR2 YYEEEE. CDR3 in DNA: TGTGCCAGCAGCTTACCGGCTATGAACGAGCAGTACTTC. Translating it yields CASSLPAMNEQYF.

This chain uses TRBV27 with TRBJ1-4, with D possibly TRBD1 on 5 matching bases. With 6 bases removed from V and 10 bases from J, the gap between germline ends came to 24 bases. The CDR3 consists of 16 residues. Germline V CDR1 and CDR2: MNHEY, SMNVEV (reference sequence). In DNA, the CDR3 is TGTGCCAGCAGCGATGGGGTGGTGGCAGGGAGGGGAAAACTGTTTTTT. Its protein product is CASSDGVVAGRGKLFF.

This chain connects TRBV7-9 to TRBJ1-5, with D possibly being TRBD1 (5 bases). Germline V gene lookup returns CDR1 SEHNR and CDR2 FQNEAQ (reference sequence). V shed 3 bases and J shed 7 bases, with 7 bases lying between them. The CDR3 is made up of 12 amino acids. The CDR3 DNA reads as TGTGCCAGCAGCTTCGGGGCCCAGCCCCAGCATTTT. Translated: CASSFGAQPQHF.

DNA of the CDR3: TGTGCCAGCAGTCCGACAGGGGGCAGGTCACCCCTCCACTTT. This encodes CASSPTGGRSPLHF. The chain joins TRBV27 to TRBJ1-6; 10 bases line up with TRBD1. CDR1 and CDR2 from the germline V gene are MNHEY and SMNVEV (reference sequence). With V trimmed by 5 bases and J by 10 bases, 5 bases remained unmatched. The CDR3 is 14 residues long.

The chain has TRBV9 and TRBJ1-3; perhaps TRBD1 as D (6 bases). V was shortened by 4 bases and J by 4 bases, with 18 bases between the two germline ends. The CDR3 contains 16 residues. CDR1 and CDR2 from the germline V gene are SGDLS and YYNGEE. Here the CDR3 DNA reads TGTGCCAGCAGCCCTCAGACAGGTTGGGGGGGAAACACCATATATTTT. It specifies CASSPQTGWGGNTIYF.

The CDR3 is CASSLFGHGSYEQYF. The DNA for the CDR3 is TGTGCCAGCAGCTTGTTCGGACATGGCTCCTACGAGCAGTACTTC. The chain is built from TRBV5-4 and TRBJ2-7, with D possibly TRBD1 on 5 matching bases. This CDR3 comprises 15 residues. V lost 1 base to trimming and J lost 0 bases, with 11 bases between them. The V gene's germline CDR1 is SGHNT and CDR2 YYREEE (reference sequence).

This chain connects TRBV9 to TRBJ2-1; TRBD1 might be the D (6 bases). Germline V CDR1 and CDR2: SGDLS, YYNGEE. The germline V and J ends were trimmed by 6 bases and 9 bases, with 19 bases remaining between them. This CDR3 has 14 amino acids. The CDR3 region is CASNPGHRPGEQFF. The CDR3 nucleotides are TGTGCCAGCAATCCGGGACATAGGCCGGGTGAGCAGTTCTTC.

The rearrangement joins TRBV9 to TRBJ1-6, with D uncertain. Per germline, CDR1 SGDLS and CDR2 YYNGEE. V lost 0 bases, J lost 7 bases, and 14 bases lay in between. The CDR3 sequence is 16 residues long. CDR3 bases: TGTGCCAGCAGCGTAGATGCAGGACCTTTAAATTCACCCCTCCACTTT. Protein: CASSVDAGPLNSPLHF. Full variable domain (remainder filled in from reference TRBV9 and TRBJ1-6): DSGVTQTPKHLITATGQRVTLRCSPRSGDLSVYWYQQSLDQGLQFLIQYYNGEERAKGNILERFSAQQFPDLHSELNLSSLELGDSALYFCASSVDAGPLNSPLHFGNGTRLTVT.

V gene TRBV18 combines with J gene TRBJ2-1; D remains ambiguous. CDR1 KGHSH and CDR2 LQKENI come from the germline V gene. The CDR3 runs to 10 residues. V lost 7 bases and J lost 5, with 3 bases in between. CDR3 nucleotides: TGTGCCAGCTTCAACAATGAGCAGTTCTTC. It encodes CASFNNEQFF.

The chain links TRBV2 to TRBJ2-7; 9 bases map to TRBD1. In germline, CDR1 is SNHLY, CDR2 FYNNEI. The V gene end was trimmed by 6 bases and the J gene end by 0 bases; junction bases not matched to a gene: 3. The CDR3 totals 14 residues. The CDR3 loop is CASRRDRVSYEQYF. DNA for the CDR3: TGTGCCAGCAGACGGGACAGGGTCTCCTACGAGCAGTACTTC.